The next 2 T cell receptor beta chains were all read from a single sample in a study of T-cell memory formation after mild COVID-19. TCRdb reanalysed the 5' RACE reads using MiXCR and keeps one entry per CDR3 protein. In the table there are around 47,000 distinct CDR3 sequences, 8% to 10% of which are singletons. Sequencing was done on a sample of PBMCs or a T cell subset sorted from them (not recorded which). The receptors originated from an adult woman who had mild COVID-19 (a few samples of this study predate the infection). Cell type and time point are not known.

This sequence joins TRBV12-3 or TRBV12-4 and TRBJ1-2; perhaps TRBD1 as D (5 bases). Trimming left V 5 bases short and J 6 bases short, with 16 bases between. The CDR3 extends over 14 amino acids. In DNA form, the CDR3 reads TGTGCCAGCAGTCCGAGACAGAGCCACCATGGCTACACCTTC. As protein: CASSPRQSHHGYTF.

In this sample, this clonotype turned up a few times. The chain employs TRBV20-1 and TRBJ2-3, with D uncertain. Germline CDR1 reads DFQATT; CDR2 reads SNEGSKA (reference sequence). This CDR3 has 10 amino acids. Trimming removed 6 bases from V and 2 bases from J, with 3 bases in between. DNA for the CDR3: TGCAGTGCCCTCACAGATACGCAGTATTTT. This codes for CSALTDTQYF.